The 17 T cell receptor beta chains below come from one sample, sequenced in a study of CXCR3-negative and CXCR3-positive naive CD8 T cells (dated by TCRdb to about 2019). What these receptors recognize is not known. Sequencing took place on a NextSeq 550. The Human TCR Profiling Kit (MiLaboratory) was used to make UMI-labeled 5' RACE TRB cDNA libraries. TCRdb reprocessed the reads and assigns one entry to each CDR3 protein sequence, leaving out DNA. The sample's table covers around 61,000 distinct CDR3 sequences. Under 0.8% of the sample rests with the top ten. Paper-wide results and their limitations: TRB CDR3s from CXCR3-positive naive cells showed higher hydrophobicity (lower Kidera factor 4), lower energy, and higher strength and volume indices than CXCR3-negative naive cells.

Sample: naive CXCR3+ CD8+ T cells from blood. The cell subset or site tag for this specimen amounts to: CD45RO-CCR7+CD27+CD95- naive CD8+ T cells expressing CXCR3 (TNR3+). These receptor sequences come from a human donor in good health. Some clones in this sample may be carry-over from other donors' samples.

J is TRBJ1-1 and V is TRBV7-6. Germline V gene lookup returns CDR1 SGHVS and CDR2 FNYEAQ. CDR3 size: 15 residues. Here the CDR3 reads CASSLDAGLNTEAFF.

The V and J genes are TRBV27 and TRBJ2-7; as DNA is missing, the TRBD1 call by TCRdb cannot be tested. The CDR3 runs 13 residues. Germline V gene data show CDR1 as MNHEY and CDR2 as SMNVEV (reference sequence). The CDR3 here is CASGDRPRYEQYF.

The chain is built from TRBV20-1 and TRBJ2-7; TCRdb indicates TRBD2, and absent DNA this call remains unverified. Germline CDR1 reads DFQATT; CDR2 reads SNEGSKA (reference sequence). The length of the CDR3 is 14 residues. CDR3 in amino acids: CSARESQRSYEQYF.

This chain joins TRBV27 and TRBJ2-7; TCRdb outputs TRBD1, but without DNA this stays unchecked. Germline-derived CDR1 and CDR2 are MNHEY and SMNVEV (reference sequence). There are 14 residues in the CDR3. The CDR3 loop is CASSFIGAVYEQYF.

CDR3 region: CASSPGLAGGQYNEQFF. The rearrangement uses TRBV4-1 and TRBJ2-1; TCRdb's D call of TRBD2 is untestable without DNA. The CDR3 is 17 residues long. Germline V lookup: CDR1 MGHRA, CDR2 YSYEKL.

This sequence joins TRBV28 and TRBJ2-1. Germline CDR1 MDHEN, CDR2 SYDVKM. The CDR3 spans 13 residues. Here the CDR3 reads CASSFGLDNEQFF. The full variable domain, rest sourced from reference TRBV28 and TRBJ2-1, is DVKVTQSSRYLVKRTGEKVFLECVQDMDHENMFWYRQDPGLGLRLIYFSYDVKMKEKGDIPEGYSVSREKKERFSLILESASTNQTSMYLCASSFGLDNEQFFGPGTRLTVL.

The V call is TRBV2, the J call TRBJ2-4; the TCRdb D gene call, TRBD1, has no DNA to confirm it. Germline CDR1 and CDR2: SNHLY and FYNNEI. The CDR3 has 14 residues. The CDR3 sequence is CASSLGQGLNIQYF.

This chain uses TRBV7-8 with TRBJ1-1; TCRdb gives TRBD1 as the D gene, but with no DNA this cannot be confirmed. CDR3 size: 14 residues. Per the germline V gene, CDR1 is SGHVS and CDR2 is FQNEAQ. This CDR3 is CASSLVRGNTEAFF.

The rearrangement uses TRBV6-2 or TRBV6-3 and TRBJ2-5; with no DNA, the TCRdb D assignment of TRBD1 cannot be verified. The germline V gene encodes CDR1 MNHEY and CDR2 SVGEGT. The CDR3 covers 14 residues. CDR3 region: CASSYFGARETQYF.

This chain links TRBV29-1 with TRBJ1-2; TCRdb selects TRBD1, and the lack of DNA leaves this call unchecked. The CDR3 sequence is 14 residues long. Germline CDR1 and CDR2: SQVTM and ANQGSEA. This CDR3 reads CSVGGADSSYGYTF. Combining the CDR3 with reference TRBV29-1 and TRBJ1-2 gives the whole variable domain SAVISQKPSRDICQRGTSLTIQCQVDSQVTMMFWYRQQPGQSLTLIATANQGSEATYESGFVIDKFPISRPNLTFSTLTVSNMSPEDSSIYLCSVGGADSSYGYTFGSGTRLTVV.

The V gene is TRBV5-1, the J gene TRBJ2-7; TCRdb reports TRBD1, a call that lacks DNA to check it against. Germline CDR1 is SGHRS and CDR2 is YFSETQ. CDR3 length equals 14 residues. The CDR3 spells CASSLHGGPNEQYF.

This chain joins TRBV3-1 and TRBJ2-5. This CDR3 contains 14 residues. Germline V CDR1 and CDR2: LGHDT, YNNKEL (reference sequence). This CDR3 is CASSHKLFSETQYF.

The chain is built from TRBV5-1 and TRBJ2-1; TCRdb selects TRBD2, and the lack of DNA leaves this call unchecked. CDR1 is SGHRS and CDR2 is YFSETQ in the germline V gene. CDR3 size: 14 residues. This CDR3 reads CASSPEASYNEQFF. The variable domain in full, with the rest retrieved from reference TRBV5-1 and TRBJ2-1, is KAGVTQTPRYLIKTRGQQVTLSCSPISGHRSVSWYQQTPGQGLQFLFEYFSETQRNKGNFPGRFSGRQFSNSRSEMNVSTLELGDSALYLCASSPEASYNEQFFGPGTRLTVL.

CDR3 residues: CAAVEFDTGELFF. The chain is built from TRBV10-3 and TRBJ2-2. CDR3 length: 13 residues. CDR1 is ENHRY and CDR2 is SYGVKD in the germline V gene.

The V gene is TRBV4-3, the J gene TRBJ2-7; no DNA is available, so the TRBD2 call from TCRdb remains unchecked. Germline V gene data show CDR1 as LGHNA and CDR2 as YSLEER. The length of the CDR3 is 16 residues. The CDR3 sequence is CASSQDRASGGYEQYF.

CDR3 residues: CASSLFGAADTQYF. The rearrangement joins TRBV7-6 to TRBJ2-3; TCRdb's D gene call, TRBD1, goes unchecked for lack of DNA. CDR1 SGHVS and CDR2 FNYEAQ come from the germline V gene. The CDR3 runs 14 residues.

This sequence joins TRBV30 and TRBJ1-1; no DNA is available, so the TRBD1 call from TCRdb remains unchecked. The CDR3 is 12 amino acids. CDR1 and CDR2 (germline): GTSNPN, SVGIG (reference sequence). The CDR3 loop is CAWDRGGTEAFF.